Given below is one T cell receptor (beta chain) in context. Its antigen is as yet unknown. The data were obtained in a study of cytomegalovirus exposure and HLA in healthy donors. General study results and limits: Cytomegalovirus association was listed for roughly 160 TCR beta chains. V- and J-gene trimming of TCR beta was linked (in a later analysis) to a missense DCLRE1C variant. Previous analysis showed most TCR beta V segments were productive about 87% or about 30% of the time.

Trimming pared 5 bases from V and 0 bases from J, leaving 19 bases between. The CDR3 contains 18 residues. Germline V gene lookup returns CDR1 LNHDA and CDR2 SQIVND (reference sequence). The study ran its PCR with 60 Vbeta and 13 Jbeta primers. Sequencing used immunoSEQ multiplex PCR; TCRdb keeps in-frame clones, though not all of them. The profile shows about 140,000 clones, roughly 80% of them singletons. Material for sequencing was PBMCs. This TCR was recovered from a female donor in good health and CMV-seronegative. The V and J genes are TRBV19 and TRBJ1-4; perhaps TRBD1 as D (6 bases). The CDR3 coding sequence is TGTGCCAGTAGTGGATCCGGGACATCCTATGCAACTAATGAAAAACTGTTTTTT. It is translated as CASSGSGTSYATNEKLFF.